The sequence of this TCR beta chain was determined in a study of blood T cells in healthy people across ages. Overall study findings and caveats: Significant beta diversity loss was already apparent by age around 40, declining roughly linearly. CMV infection status of these donors was not known.

This clonotype was recorded once. Its antigen remains unknown. The donors, healthy Caucasians from Russia, were aged roughly 6 to 90. Every donor gave 9 to 10 milliliters of peripheral blood. Losses at the gene ends were 5 bases for V and 6 bases for J; bases not matched to a gene: 10. The germline gives CDR1 DFQATT, CDR2 SNEGSKA (reference sequence). CDR3 length: 15 amino acids. With a J-beta primer mix and a sample-barcoded 5' primer, a second PCR ran roughly 6 to 11 cycles. MiXCR, applied by TCRdb to the 5' RACE reads, yields one record per CDR3 protein. The sample records about 900,000 distinct CDR3 sequences, 60% to 80% being singletons.

The origin of this receptor is a man aged 25-45 years in good health. The chain uses TRBV20-1 and TRBJ2-3, with 11 positions matching TRBD1. The sample taken for sequencing was blood. The CDR3 loop reads CSAVTGTGGRDTQYF. The DNA for the CDR3 is TGCAGTGCTGTGACCGGGACAGGGGGTAGGGATACGCAGTATTTT.